The rows below give T cell receptor beta chains drawn from one sample of a study of blood T cells in healthy people across ages. TCRdb reprocessed the 5' RACE reads via MiXCR and lists one record per CDR3 protein. Here the sample spans about a million distinct CDR3 sequences, around two fifths being singletons. Sequencing input: blood. All receptors come from a man between 18 and 35 years old in good health. Each CDR3 is given without its conserved first and last residue. Each record gives: CDR3 protein, V gene, D gene. A D gene is named only where the DNA matches it firmly.

cdr3_aa: ASSVSRAVEGYT
v_call: TRBV12-3/TRBV12-4
d_call: NA

cdr3_aa: SVQQNEKLF
v_call: TRBV29-1
d_call: NA

cdr3_aa: ASSDQEANYGYT
v_call: TRBV10-3
d_call: NA

cdr3_aa: ASAGGLEQPGNTIY
v_call: TRBV6-2/TRBV6-3
d_call: NA

cdr3_aa: ASSYGGLAGGGTQY
v_call: TRBV5-5
d_call: TRBD2

cdr3_aa: ASSHLQGAPGQPQH
v_call: TRBV4-1
d_call: TRBD1

cdr3_aa: SARGAGTGGFMDGYT
v_call: TRBV20-1
d_call: TRBD1

cdr3_aa: ASSQVRAFKDIQY
v_call: TRBV3-1
d_call: NA

cdr3_aa: SANNRGPIDEQF
v_call: TRBV20-1
d_call: TRBD1

cdr3_aa: ASSYSRGSGCT
v_call: TRBV6-5
d_call: NA

cdr3_aa: ASSYTPFEGGSKAQY
v_call: TRBV6-5
d_call: TRBD2

cdr3_aa: AAGDTQY
v_call: TRBV20-1
d_call: NA

cdr3_aa: ASSAGGLRPYNSPLH
v_call: TRBV6-6
d_call: NA

cdr3_aa: ASSLGPGAGGETQY
v_call: TRBV7-2
d_call: TRBD2

cdr3_aa: ASSRLLAGGAYEQY
v_call: TRBV6-5
d_call: TRBD2

cdr3_aa: AWTIPGQTTYTQY
v_call: TRBV30
d_call: NA

cdr3_aa: ASRGLGGGYT
v_call: TRBV28
d_call: NA

cdr3_aa: ASSIGTGGNIQY
v_call: TRBV27
d_call: TRBD1

cdr3_aa: ASSLPQGTWNTEAF
v_call: TRBV5-1
d_call: NA

cdr3_aa: ASSLGQSEKLF
v_call: TRBV12-3/TRBV12-4
d_call: TRBD1

cdr3_aa: ASNTKQGAANTEAF
v_call: TRBV7-9
d_call: TRBD1

cdr3_aa: ASSWTGDLSNQPQH
v_call: TRBV12-3/TRBV12-4
d_call: TRBD1

cdr3_aa: ASSLLPLRGDTEAF
v_call: TRBV27
d_call: NA

cdr3_aa: ASSLYYEQF
v_call: TRBV7-2
d_call: NA

cdr3_aa: ASSVQGGGYGYT
v_call: TRBV5-1
d_call: TRBD1

cdr3_aa: ASSLAGTYGYT
v_call: TRBV5-1
d_call: NA

cdr3_aa: ASRWTGAYEQY
v_call: TRBV6-1
d_call: TRBD1

cdr3_aa: ASSRRPTNEKLF
v_call: TRBV13
d_call: NA